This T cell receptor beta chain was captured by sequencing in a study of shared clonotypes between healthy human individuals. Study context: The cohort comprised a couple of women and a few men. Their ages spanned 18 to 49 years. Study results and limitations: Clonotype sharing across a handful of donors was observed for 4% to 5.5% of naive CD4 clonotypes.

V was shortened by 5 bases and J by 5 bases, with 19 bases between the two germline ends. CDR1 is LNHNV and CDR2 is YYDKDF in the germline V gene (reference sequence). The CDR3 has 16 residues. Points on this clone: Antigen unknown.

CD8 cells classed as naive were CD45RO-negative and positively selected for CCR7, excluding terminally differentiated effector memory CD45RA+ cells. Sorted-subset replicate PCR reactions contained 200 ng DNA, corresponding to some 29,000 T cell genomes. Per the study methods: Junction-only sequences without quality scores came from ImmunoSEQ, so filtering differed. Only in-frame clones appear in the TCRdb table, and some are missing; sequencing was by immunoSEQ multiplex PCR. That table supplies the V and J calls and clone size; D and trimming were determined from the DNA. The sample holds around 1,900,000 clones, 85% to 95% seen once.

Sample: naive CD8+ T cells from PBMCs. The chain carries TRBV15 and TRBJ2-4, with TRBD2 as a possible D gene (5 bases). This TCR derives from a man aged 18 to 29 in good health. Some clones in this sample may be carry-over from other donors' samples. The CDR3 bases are TGTGCCACCAGCCCAGCAAGGACTCAGACTGAAAACATTCAGTACTTC. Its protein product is CATSPARTQTENIQYF. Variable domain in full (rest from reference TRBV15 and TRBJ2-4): DAMVIQNPRYQVTQFGKPVTLSCSQTLNHNVMYWYQQKSSQAPKLLFHYYDKDFNNEADTPDNFQSRRPNTSFCFLDIRSPGLGDTAMYLCATSPARTQTENIQYFGAGTRLSVL.